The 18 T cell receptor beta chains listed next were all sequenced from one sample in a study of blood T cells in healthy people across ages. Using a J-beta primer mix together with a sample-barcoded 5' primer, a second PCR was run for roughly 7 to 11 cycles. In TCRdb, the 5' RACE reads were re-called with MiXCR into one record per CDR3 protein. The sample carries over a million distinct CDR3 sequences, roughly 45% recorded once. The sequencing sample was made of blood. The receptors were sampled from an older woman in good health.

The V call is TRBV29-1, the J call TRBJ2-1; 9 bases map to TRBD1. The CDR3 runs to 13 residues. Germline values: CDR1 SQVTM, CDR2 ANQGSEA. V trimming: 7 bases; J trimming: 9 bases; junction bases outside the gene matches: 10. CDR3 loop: CSARQGGIGEQFF. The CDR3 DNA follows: TGCAGCGCCCGACAGGGGGGGATAGGTGAGCAGTTCTTC.

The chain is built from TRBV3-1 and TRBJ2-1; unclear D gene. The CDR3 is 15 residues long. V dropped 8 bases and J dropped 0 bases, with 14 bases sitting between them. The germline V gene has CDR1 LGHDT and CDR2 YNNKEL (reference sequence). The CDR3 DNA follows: TGTGCCAGCCGAAACGGCAGAAGCTCCTACAATGAGCAGTTCTTC. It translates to CASRNGRSSYNEQFF.

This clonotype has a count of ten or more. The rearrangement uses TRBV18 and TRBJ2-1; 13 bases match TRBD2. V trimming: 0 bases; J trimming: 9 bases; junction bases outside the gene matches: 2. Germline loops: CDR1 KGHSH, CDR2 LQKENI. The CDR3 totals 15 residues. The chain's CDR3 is CASSPPRTSGGEQFF. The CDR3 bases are TGTGCCAGCTCACCACCGAGGACTAGCGGGGGTGAGCAGTTCTTC. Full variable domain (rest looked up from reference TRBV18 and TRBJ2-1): NAGVMQNPRHLVRRRGQEARLRCSPMKGHSHVYWYRQLPEEGLKFMVYLQKENIIDESGMPKERFSAEFPKEGPSILRIQQVVRGDSAAYFCASSPPRTSGGEQFFGPGTRLTVL.

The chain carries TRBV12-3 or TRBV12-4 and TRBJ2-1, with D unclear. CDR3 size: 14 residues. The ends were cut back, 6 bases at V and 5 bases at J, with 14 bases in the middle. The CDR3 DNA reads TGTGCCAGCAGCCGACTGGTAAGACACAATGAGCAGTTCTTC. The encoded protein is CASSRLVRHNEQFF.

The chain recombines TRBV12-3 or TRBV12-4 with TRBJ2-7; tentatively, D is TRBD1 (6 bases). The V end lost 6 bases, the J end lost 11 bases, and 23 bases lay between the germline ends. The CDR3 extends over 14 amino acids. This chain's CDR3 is CASSPTRGGIKEYF. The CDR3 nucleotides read TGTGCCAGCAGCCCCACCAGGGGTGGAATTAAGGAGTACTTC.

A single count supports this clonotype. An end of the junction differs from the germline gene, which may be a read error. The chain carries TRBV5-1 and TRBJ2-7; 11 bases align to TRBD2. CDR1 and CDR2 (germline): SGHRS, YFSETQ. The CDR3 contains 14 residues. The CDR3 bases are TGCGCCAGCAGTTCCTTAGCGGGAGGGGGCGAGCAGGACTTC. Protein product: CASSSLAGGGEQDF.

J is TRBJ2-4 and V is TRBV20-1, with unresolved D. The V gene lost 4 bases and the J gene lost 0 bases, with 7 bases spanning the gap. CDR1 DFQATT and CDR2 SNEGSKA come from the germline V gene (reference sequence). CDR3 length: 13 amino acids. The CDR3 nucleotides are TGCAGTGCTAAGAACCAAGCCAAAAACATTCAGTACTTC. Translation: CSAKNQAKNIQYF.

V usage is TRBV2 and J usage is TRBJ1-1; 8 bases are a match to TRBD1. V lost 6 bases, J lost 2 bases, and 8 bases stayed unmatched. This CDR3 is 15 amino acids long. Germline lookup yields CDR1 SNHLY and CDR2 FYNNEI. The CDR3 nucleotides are TGTGCCAGCAGCCCGGGGGACAGGAGAAACACTGAAGCTTTCTTT. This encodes CASSPGDRRNTEAFF.

As DNA, the CDR3 is TGTGCCTATAGCGGGAGCTACAATGAGCAGTTCTTC. It specifies CAYSGSYNEQFF. This chain connects TRBV7-9 to TRBJ2-1, with 9 bases aligning to TRBD2. Trimming took 11 bases from V and 3 from J; bases not matched to a gene: 2. The CDR3 sequence is 12 residues long. Germline V gives CDR1 SEHNR, CDR2 FQNEAQ (reference sequence).

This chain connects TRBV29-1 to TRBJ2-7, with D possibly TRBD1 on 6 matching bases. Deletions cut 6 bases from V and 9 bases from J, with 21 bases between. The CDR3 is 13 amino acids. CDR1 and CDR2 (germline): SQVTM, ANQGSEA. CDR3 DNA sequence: TGCAGCGTGCTCAGGGTAGAGGGACACGGGCAGTACTTC. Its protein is CSVLRVEGHGQYF.

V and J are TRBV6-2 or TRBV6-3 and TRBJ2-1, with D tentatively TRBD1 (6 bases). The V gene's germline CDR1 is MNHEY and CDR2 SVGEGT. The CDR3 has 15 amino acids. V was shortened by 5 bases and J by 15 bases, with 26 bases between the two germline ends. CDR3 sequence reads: CASSTPNRNRAERFF. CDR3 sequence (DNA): TGTGCCAGCAGTACCCCGAACCGAAACAGGGCCGAGAGGTTCTTC.

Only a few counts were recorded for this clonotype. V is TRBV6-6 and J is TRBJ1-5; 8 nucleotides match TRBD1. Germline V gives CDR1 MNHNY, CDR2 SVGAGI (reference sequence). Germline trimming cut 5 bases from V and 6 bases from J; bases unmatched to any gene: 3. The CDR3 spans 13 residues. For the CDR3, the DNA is TGTGCCAGCAGTCGGACAGGGAGTCAGCCCCAGCATTTT. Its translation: CASSRTGSQPQHF.

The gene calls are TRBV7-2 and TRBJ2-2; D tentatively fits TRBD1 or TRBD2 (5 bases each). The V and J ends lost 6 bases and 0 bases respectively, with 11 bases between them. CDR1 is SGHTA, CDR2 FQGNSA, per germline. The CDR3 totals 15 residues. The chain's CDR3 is CASRSGTPNTGELFF. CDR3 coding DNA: TGTGCCAGCAGATCCGGGACGCCGAACACCGGGGAGCTGTTTTTT.

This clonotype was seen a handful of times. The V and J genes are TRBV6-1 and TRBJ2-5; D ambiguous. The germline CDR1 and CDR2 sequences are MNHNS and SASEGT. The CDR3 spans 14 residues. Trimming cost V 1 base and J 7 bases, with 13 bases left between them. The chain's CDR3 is CASSEEVLSGTQYF. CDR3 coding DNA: TGTGCCAGCAGTGAAGAGGTCCTATCGGGGACCCAGTACTTC.

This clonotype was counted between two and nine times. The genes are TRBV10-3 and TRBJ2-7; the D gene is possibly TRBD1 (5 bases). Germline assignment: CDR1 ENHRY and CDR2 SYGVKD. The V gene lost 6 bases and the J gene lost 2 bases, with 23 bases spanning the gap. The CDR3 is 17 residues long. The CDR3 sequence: CAIRHNLSGKGPYEQYF. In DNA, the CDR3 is TGTGCCATCAGGCATAACCTATCAGGGAAGGGCCCCTACGAGCAGTACTTC.

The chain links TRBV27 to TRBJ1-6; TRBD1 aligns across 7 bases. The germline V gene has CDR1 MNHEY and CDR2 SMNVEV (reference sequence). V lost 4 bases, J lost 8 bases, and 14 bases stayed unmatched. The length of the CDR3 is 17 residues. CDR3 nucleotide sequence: TGTGCCAGCAGTTCATTCCCATCAACAGGGGAAGATTCACCCCTCCACTTT. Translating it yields CASSSFPSTGEDSPLHF.

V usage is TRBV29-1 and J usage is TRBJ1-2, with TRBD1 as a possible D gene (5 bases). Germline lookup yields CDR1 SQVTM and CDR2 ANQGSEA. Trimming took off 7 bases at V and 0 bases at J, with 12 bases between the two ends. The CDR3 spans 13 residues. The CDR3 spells CSGVPGPNYGYTF. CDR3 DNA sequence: TGCAGCGGTGTTCCGGGACCTAACTATGGCTACACCTTC.

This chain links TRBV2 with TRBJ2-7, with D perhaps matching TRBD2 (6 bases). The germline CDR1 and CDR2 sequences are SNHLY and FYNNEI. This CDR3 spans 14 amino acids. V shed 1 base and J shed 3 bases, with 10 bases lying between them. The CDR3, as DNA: TGTGCCAGCAGTGAAGGGTCTAGCGACTACGAGCAGTACTTC. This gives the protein CASSEGSSDYEQYF. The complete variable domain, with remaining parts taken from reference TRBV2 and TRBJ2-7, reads EPEVTQTPSHQVTQMGQEVILRCVPISNHLYFYWYRQILGQKVEFLVSFYNNEISEKSEIFDDQFSVERPDGSNFTLKIRSTKLEDSAMYFCASSEGSSDYEQYFGPGTRLTVT.